Here is one T cell receptor (beta chain) with its context. The antigen this receptor binds is unknown. Base qualities are not provided; no much larger clone lies one nucleotide away. Donors formed part of the validation cohort, which comprised 95 to 150 subjects and was distinct from the first cohort of under 850 subjects. The data were taken from a study of cytomegalovirus exposure and HLA in healthy donors (dated by TCRdb to about 2017). Describing the broader study: The roughly 650 repertoires of the first cohort and the 120 or so validation repertoires were produced on the same platform, according to a later analysis. Along with the approximately 700-subject first cohort, a separate validation cohort of some 130 different subjects was used. The study was designed to test whether signatures of past pathogen exposure could be identified by cataloging public T cell receptors. The study combined high-throughput TCR immunosequencing, statistical association of individual TCRs with disease status, and machine learning to predict cytomegalovirus infection status.

The library was obtained by the immunoSEQ multiplex PCR assay. Per the source publication's procedure: A statistical classification framework was developed to diagnose cytomegalovirus status using the catalog of TCR beta chain sequences. The table was pulled from immuneACCESS by TCRdb, which kept in-frame rearrangements only. Such tables lose some clones; where checked, under half of the loss comes from unresolved V genes, and the rest has no known cause. D and trimming were read from the DNA, whereas the V and J calls and clone size are those reported in that table. This sample is represented by some 120,000 clones; roughly 90% of them were singletons. In total, the top ten clones hold 1.4% of the sample. Overall study outcomes, separate from this receptor: The validation cohort had no HLA typing available for a later analysis, so co-occurrence within that cohort was assessed over all 120 or so repertoires. While some public TCRs were present in many individuals, most TCR sequences turned up only very rarely across donors. Cytomegalovirus status was reported to be diagnosed by the classifier with high specificity and sensitivity in both the original and validation cohorts. In a later analysis, TCRs clustered in the first cohort were found to also tend to co-occur in the 130 or so validation repertoires, with approximately 95% of cluster scores above 0. A total of some 180 TCR beta chains were listed by the study as associated with cytomegalovirus. According to the authors, the approach could potentially be generalized to other disease states and immunological phenotypes. A few of the identified cytomegalovirus-associated TCR beta chains were confirmed in vitro to be specific for cytomegalovirus antigens.

The germline V gene provides CDR1 SNHLY and CDR2 FYNNEI. The CDR3 holds 14 amino acids from the cysteine to the phenylalanine. Here the CDR3 DNA is all that survives: 42 bases in frame from base 1. At the junction V is shortened by 5 bases and J by 0 bases, with 10 bases in between. The material sequenced was PBMCs. This receptor was taken from a man aged 30 to 39 in good health and CMV-seronegative. The chain couples TRBV2 to TRBJ1-1; tentative D gene TRBD1, with 5 bases matching. The bases read TGTGCCAGCAGTACCGACAGAATGAACACTGAAGCTTTCTTT. Translation gives CASSTDRMNTEAFF. When the CDR3 is completed using the reference TRBV2 and TRBJ1-1 genes on either side, the full variable domain is EPEVTQTPSHQVTQMGQEVILRCVPISNHLYFYWYRQILGQKVEFLVSFYNNEISEKSEIFDDQFSVERPDGSNFTLKIRSTKLEDSAMYFCASSTDRMNTEAFFGQGTRLTVV.